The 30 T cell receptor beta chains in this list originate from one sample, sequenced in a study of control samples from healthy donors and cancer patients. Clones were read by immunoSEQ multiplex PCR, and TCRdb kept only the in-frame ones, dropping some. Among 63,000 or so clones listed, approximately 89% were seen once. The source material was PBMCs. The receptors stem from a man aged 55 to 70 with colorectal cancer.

The CDR3 spells CASSRDRGSDTQYF. CDR3 DNA sequence: TGTGCCAGCAGCAGAGACAGGGGGTCAGATACGCAGTATTTT. The chain couples TRBV7-2 to TRBJ2-3, with 9 bases lining up with TRBD1. Germline V CDR1 and CDR2: SGHTA, FQGNSA. After removal of 5 bases from V and 4 bases from J, the junction contained 4 bases not matched to a gene. The CDR3 extends over 14 amino acids. Full variable domain (missing parts from reference TRBV7-2 and TRBJ2-3): GAGVSQSPSNKVTEKGKDVELRCDPISGHTALYWYRQSLGQGLEFLIYFQGNSAPDKSGLPSDRFSAERTGGSVSTLTIQRTQQEDSAVYLCASSRDRGSDTQYFGPGTRLTVL.

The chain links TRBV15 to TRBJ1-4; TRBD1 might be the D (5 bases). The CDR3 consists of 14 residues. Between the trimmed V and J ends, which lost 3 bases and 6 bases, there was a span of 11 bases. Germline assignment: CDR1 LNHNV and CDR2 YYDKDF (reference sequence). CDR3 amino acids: CATSSPGGDEKLFF. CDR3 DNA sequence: TGTGCCACCAGCAGCCCCGGGGGGGATGAAAAACTGTTTTTT.

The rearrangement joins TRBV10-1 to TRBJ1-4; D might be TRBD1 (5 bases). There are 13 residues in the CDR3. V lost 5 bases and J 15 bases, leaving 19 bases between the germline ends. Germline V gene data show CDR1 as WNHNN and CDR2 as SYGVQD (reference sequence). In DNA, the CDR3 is TGCGCCAGCAGTTACTTAGGGGTCCCAGAGGTGTTTTTT. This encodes CASSYLGVPEVFF.

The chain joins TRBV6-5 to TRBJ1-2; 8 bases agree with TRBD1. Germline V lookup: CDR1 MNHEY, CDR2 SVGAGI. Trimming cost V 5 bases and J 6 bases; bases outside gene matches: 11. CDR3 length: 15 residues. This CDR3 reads CASSSMSGQGDGYTF. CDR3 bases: TGTGCCAGCAGTAGTATGTCAGGACAGGGTGATGGCTACACCTTC.

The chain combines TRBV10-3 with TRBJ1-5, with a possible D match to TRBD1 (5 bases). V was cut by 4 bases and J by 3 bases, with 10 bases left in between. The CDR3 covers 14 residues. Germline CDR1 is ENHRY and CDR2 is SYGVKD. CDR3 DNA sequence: TGTGCCATCAGTGTTCAGGGCACCAATCAGCCCCAGCATTTT. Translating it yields CAISVQGTNQPQHF.

The CDR3 sequence: CASSSSGANVLTF. For the CDR3, the DNA is TGTGCCAGCAGCAGCTCTGGGGCCAACGTCCTGACTTTC. The J gene is TRBJ2-6, the V gene TRBV28; D ambiguous. V was pared by 6 bases and J by 0 bases, with 3 bases between. The CDR3 totals 13 residues. CDR1 is MDHEN, CDR2 SYDVKM, per germline.

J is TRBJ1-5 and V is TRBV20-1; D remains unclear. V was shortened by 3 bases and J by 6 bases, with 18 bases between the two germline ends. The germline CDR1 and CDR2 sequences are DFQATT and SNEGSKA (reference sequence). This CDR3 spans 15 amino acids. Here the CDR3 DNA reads TGCAGTGCTAGTTCCGGACCGGGAGAGAGTCAGCCCCAGCATTTT. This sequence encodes CSASSGPGESQPQHF.

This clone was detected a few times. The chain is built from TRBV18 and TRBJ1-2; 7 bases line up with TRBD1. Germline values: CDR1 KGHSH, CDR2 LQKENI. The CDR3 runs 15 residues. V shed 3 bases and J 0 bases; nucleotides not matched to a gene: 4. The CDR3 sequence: CASSPTDRANYGYTF. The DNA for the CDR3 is TGTGCCAGCTCACCTACAGACAGGGCTAACTATGGCTACACCTTC.

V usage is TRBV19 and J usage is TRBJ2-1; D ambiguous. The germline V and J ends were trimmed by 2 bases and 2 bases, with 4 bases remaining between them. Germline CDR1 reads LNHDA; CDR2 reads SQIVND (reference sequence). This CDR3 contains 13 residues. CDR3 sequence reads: CASSIPPYNEQFF. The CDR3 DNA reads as TGTGCCAGTAGTATACCTCCCTACAATGAGCAGTTCTTC.

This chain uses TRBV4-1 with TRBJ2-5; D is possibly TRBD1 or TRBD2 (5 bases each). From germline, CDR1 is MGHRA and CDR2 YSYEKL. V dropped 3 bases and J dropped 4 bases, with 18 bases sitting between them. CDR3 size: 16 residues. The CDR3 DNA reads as TGCGCCAGCAGCCAGCCGACAAGGGGCCGGGGAGAGACCCAGTACTTC. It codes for CASSQPTRGRGETQYF.

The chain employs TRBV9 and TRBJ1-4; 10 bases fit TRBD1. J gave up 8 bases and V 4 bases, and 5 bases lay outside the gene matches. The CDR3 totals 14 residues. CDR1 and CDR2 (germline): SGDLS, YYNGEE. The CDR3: CASSRTGGQEKLFF. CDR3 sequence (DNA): TGTGCCAGCAGCAGGACAGGGGGGCAGGAAAAACTGTTTTTT.

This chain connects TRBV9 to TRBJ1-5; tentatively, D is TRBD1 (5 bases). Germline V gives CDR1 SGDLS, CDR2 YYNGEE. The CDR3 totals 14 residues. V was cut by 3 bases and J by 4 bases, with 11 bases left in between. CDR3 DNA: TGTGCCAGCAGCGCGGCAGGGAGGAATCAGCCCCAGCATTTT. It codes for CASSAAGRNQPQHF. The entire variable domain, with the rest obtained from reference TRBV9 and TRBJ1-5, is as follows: DSGVTQTPKHLITATGQRVTLRCSPRSGDLSVYWYQQSLDQGLQFLIQYYNGEERAKGNILERFSAQQFPDLHSELNLSSLELGDSALYFCASSAAGRNQPQHFGDGTRLSIL.

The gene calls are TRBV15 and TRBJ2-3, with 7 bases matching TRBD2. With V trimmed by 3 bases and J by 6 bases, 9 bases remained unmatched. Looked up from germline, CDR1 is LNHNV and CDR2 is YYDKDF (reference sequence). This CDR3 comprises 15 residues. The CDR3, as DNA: TGTGCCACCAGCAGGGGAGCGGGGACTCGGGATACGCAGTATTTT. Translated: CATSRGAGTRDTQYF.

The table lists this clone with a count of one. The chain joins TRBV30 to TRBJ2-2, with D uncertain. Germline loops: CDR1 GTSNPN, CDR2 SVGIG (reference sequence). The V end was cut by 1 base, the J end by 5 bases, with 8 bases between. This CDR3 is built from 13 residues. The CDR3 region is CAWSEGSTGELFF. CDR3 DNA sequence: TGTGCCTGGAGTGAAGGTAGTACCGGGGAGCTGTTTTTT.

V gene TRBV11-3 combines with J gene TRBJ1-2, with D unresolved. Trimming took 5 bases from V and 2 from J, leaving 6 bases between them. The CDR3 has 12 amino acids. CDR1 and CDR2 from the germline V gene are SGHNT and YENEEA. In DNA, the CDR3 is TGTGCCAGCAGCCGTGACAACTATGGCTACACCTTC. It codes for CASSRDNYGYTF.

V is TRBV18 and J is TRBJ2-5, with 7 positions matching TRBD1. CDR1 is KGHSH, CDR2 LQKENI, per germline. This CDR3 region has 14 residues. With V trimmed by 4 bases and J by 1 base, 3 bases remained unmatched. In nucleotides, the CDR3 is TGTGCCAGCTCACGGGGACAGCTCCAAGAGACCCAGTACTTC. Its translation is CASSRGQLQETQYF.

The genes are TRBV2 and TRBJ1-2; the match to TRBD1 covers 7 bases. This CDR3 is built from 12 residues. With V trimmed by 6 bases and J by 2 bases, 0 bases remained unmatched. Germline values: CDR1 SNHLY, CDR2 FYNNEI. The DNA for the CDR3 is TGTGCCAGCAGGACAGGGAACTATGGCTACACCTTC. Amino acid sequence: CASRTGNYGYTF.

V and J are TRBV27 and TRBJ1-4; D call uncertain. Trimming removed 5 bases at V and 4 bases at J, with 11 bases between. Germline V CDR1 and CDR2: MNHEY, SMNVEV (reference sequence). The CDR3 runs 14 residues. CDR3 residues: CASSSHGDNEKLFF. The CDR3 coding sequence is TGTGCCAGCAGTAGCCACGGGGATAATGAAAAACTGTTTTTT.

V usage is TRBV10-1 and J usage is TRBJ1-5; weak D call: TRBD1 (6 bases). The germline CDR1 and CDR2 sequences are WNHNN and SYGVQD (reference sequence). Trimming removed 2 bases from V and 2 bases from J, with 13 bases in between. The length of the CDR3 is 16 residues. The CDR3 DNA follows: TGCGCCAGCAGTGAGGCGGGGGCGGGGGGCAATCAGCCCCAGCATTTT. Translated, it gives CASSEAGAGGNQPQHF.

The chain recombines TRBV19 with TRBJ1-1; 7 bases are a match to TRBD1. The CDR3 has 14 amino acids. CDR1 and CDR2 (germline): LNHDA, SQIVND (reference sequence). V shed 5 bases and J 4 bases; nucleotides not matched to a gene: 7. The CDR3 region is CASSSRQGGTEAFF. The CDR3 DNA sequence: TGTGCCAGTAGTTCCCGGCAGGGGGGCACTGAAGCTTTCTTT.

The CDR3 region has the DNA TGTGCCAGCAGTTTATATGGGTCAGCTAATGAAAAACTGTTTTTT. Protein: CASSLYGSANEKLFF. V is TRBV28 and J is TRBJ1-4; D gene unclear. The germline gives CDR1 MDHEN, CDR2 SYDVKM. The CDR3 totals 15 residues. Trimming shortened V by 1 base and J by 3 bases, and 9 bases separated the two germline ends.

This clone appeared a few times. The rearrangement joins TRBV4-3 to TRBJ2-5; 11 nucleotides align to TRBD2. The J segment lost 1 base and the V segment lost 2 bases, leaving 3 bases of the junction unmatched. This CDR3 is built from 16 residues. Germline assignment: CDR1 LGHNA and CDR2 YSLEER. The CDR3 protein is CASSQTLAGGQETQYF. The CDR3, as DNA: TGCGCCAGCAGCCAAACCCTAGCGGGGGGCCAAGAGACCCAGTACTTC.

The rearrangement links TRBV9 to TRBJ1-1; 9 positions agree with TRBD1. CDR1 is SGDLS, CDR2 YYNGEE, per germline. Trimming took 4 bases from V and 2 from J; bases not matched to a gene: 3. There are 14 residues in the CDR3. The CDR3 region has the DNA TGTGCCAGCAGCAAGGACAGGGGAAACACTGAAGCTTTCTTT. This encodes CASSKDRGNTEAFF.

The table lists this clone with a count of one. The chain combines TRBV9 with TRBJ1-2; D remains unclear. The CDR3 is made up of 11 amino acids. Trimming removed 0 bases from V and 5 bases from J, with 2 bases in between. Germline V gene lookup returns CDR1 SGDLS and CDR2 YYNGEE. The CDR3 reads CASSVGYGYTF. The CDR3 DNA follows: TGTGCCAGCAGCGTAGGGTATGGCTACACCTTC.

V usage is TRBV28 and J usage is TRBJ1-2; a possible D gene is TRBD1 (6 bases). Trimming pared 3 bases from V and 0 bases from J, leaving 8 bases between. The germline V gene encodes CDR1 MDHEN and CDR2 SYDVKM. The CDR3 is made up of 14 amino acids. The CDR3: CASSLEGANYGYTF. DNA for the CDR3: TGTGCCAGCAGTTTGGAGGGGGCTAACTATGGCTACACCTTC.

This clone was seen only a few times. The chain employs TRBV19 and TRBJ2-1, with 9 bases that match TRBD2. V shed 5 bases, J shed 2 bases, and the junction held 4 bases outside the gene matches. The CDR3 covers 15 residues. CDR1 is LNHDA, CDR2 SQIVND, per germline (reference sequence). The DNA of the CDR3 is TGTGCCAGTAGTGAGCGGGGGGTTCCCTACAATGAGCAGTTCTTC. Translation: CASSERGVPYNEQFF.

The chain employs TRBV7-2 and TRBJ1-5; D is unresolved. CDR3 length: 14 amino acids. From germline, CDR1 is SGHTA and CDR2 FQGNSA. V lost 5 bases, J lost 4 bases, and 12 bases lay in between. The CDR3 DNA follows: TGTGCCAGCAGCCCCGGGTGGGAGAATCAGCCCCAGCATTTT. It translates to CASSPGWENQPQHF.

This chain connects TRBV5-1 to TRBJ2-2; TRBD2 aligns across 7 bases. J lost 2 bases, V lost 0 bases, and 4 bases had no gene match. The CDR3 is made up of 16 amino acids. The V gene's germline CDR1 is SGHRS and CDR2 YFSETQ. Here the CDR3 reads CASSLGAGYNTGELFF. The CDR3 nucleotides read TGCGCCAGCAGCTTGGGAGCGGGGTATAACACCGGGGAGCTGTTTTTT. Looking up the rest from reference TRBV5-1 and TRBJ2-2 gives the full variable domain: KAGVTQTPRYLIKTRGQQVTLSCSPISGHRSVSWYQQTPGQGLQFLFEYFSETQRNKGNFPGRFSGRQFSNSRSEMNVSTLELGDSALYLCASSLGAGYNTGELFFGEGSRLTVL.

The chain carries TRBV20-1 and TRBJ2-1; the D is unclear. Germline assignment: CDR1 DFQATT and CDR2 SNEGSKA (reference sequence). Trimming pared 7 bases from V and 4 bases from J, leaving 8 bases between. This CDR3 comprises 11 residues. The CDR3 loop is CSGNRYNEQFF. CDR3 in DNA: TGCAGTGGGAACAGATACAATGAGCAGTTCTTC.

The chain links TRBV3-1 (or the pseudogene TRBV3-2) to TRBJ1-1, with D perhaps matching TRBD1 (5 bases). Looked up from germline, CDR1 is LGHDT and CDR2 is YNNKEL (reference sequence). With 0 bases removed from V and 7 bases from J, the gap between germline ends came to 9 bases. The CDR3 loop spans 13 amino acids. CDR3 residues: CASSQETGLEAFF. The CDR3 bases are TGTGCCAGCAGCCAAGAGACGGGACTTGAAGCTTTCTTT.